This T cell receptor beta chain was observed in a study of cytomegalovirus exposure and HLA in healthy donors. A remark on this clone: The antigen remains undetermined.

PCR used 60 Vbeta primers and 13 Jbeta primers. Using immunoSEQ multiplex PCR, the repertoire was profiled, and TCRdb retains in-frame clones only, with some absent. The table shows about 200,000 clones, with over 75% occurring only once. The CDR3 is 13 amino acids. Trimming took 4 bases from V and 4 from J; bases not matched to a gene: 5. Germline-derived CDR1 and CDR2 are GTSNPN and SVGIG (reference sequence). Points from the study as a whole: Excluded: some indistinguishable V segments such as TRBV6-2 and TRBV6-3.

The specimen was PBMCs. The clonotype was recovered from a young woman in good health and CMV-seronegative. The chain combines TRBV30 with TRBJ2-7, with 9 bases fitting TRBD1. The CDR3 nucleotides are TGTGCCTGGACCGGGACAGGGAGGTACGAGCAGTACTTC. Protein product: CAWTGTGRYEQYF.